This paragraph covers one T cell receptor (beta chain) sequence. The data were obtained in a study of CD8 T cells in Susac syndrome. An amount of RNA that ranged from roughly 0.5 to 1 ug was reverse transcribed with random hexamers. TCRdb re-derived calls from the immunoSEQ multiplex PCR reads in MiXCR, one entry per CDR3 protein. The top ten clones hold 0.2% to 0.25% of a sample with approximately 75,000 distinct CDR3 sequences, just under 95% of them seen once. The CDR3 spans 16 residues. The junction had 10 bases not matched to a gene; V was cut back by 4 bases and J by 4 bases. Germline V CDR1 and CDR2: SGHRS, YFSETQ.

V usage is TRBV5-1 and J usage is TRBJ2-2, with TRBD1 identical over 7 bases. The clonotype comes from a human donor in good health. Sample: CD8+ T cells from PBMCs. The CDR3 sequence is CASSDKGAGSTGELFF. DNA for the CDR3: TGCGCCAGCAGCGATAAGGGGGCAGGGAGCACCGGGGAGCTGTTTTTT.